These 21 T cell receptor beta chains were sequenced from one sample in a study of T cell repertoires in cytomegalovirus infection (dated by TCRdb to between 2018 and 2021). Reads for this sample came from an Illumina HiSeq 1500. The raw public reads went through TCRdb reprocessing: fastp at Q25, MiXCR clone calling, in-frame beta chains kept. Identical CDR3 proteins give one entry, which carries the most common genes and DNA. The sample profile shows about 490,000 distinct CDR3 sequences; approximately 10% of them were found once. Roughly 10% of the sample goes to the ten largest clones. Material: PBMCs. These receptors all come from a human donor in good health (CMV status not recorded). Some clones in this sample may be carry-over from other donors' samples.

The table lists this clonotype with many counts. The CDR3, as DNA: TGTGCCAGTAGTTTGAGGGAAGCGGGGGCCTACGAGCAGTACTTC. This gives the protein CASSLREAGAYEQYF. This chain connects TRBV19 to TRBJ2-7; 8 bases agree with TRBD2. V lost 5 bases, J lost 2 bases, and 8 bases stayed unmatched. The CDR3 is made up of 15 amino acids. Germline V gene sequence: CDR1 LNHDA, CDR2 SQIVND (reference sequence). Together with reference TRBV19 and TRBJ2-7, the CDR3 gives the full variable domain: DGGITQSPKYLFRKEGQNVTLSCEQNLNHDAMYWYRQDPGQGLRLIYYSQIVNDFQKGDIAEGYSVSREKKESFPLTVTSAQKNPTAFYLCASSLREAGAYEQYFGPGTRLTVT.

Ten or more counts support this clonotype. The rearrangement uses TRBV7-3 and TRBJ2-2; 11 bases map to TRBD2. Germline V lookup: CDR1 SGHTA, CDR2 FQGTGA. Trimming at V came to 4 bases and at J to 5 bases, leaving 12 bases not matched to a gene. The CDR3 has 18 amino acids. The CDR3 DNA reads as TGTGCCAGCAGCTCTGGGACTAGCGGCGACCCGGGGACCGGGGAGCTGTTTTTT. Amino acids: CASSSGTSGDPGTGELFF. Variable domain in full (rest from reference TRBV7-3 and TRBJ2-2): GAGVSQTPSNKVTEKGKYVELRCDPISGHTALYWYRQSLGQGPEFLIYFQGTGAADDSGLPNDRFFAVRPEGSVSTLKIQRTERGDSAVYLCASSSGTSGDPGTGELFFGEGSRLTVL.

This clonotype was counted many times. Here the CDR3 reads CASRITTGQPQHF. As DNA, the CDR3 is TGTGCCAGCAGGATAACGACAGGACAGCCCCAGCATTTT. The chain combines TRBV6-1 with TRBJ1-5; perhaps TRBD1 as D (6 bases). Trimming took off 6 bases at V and 7 bases at J, with 13 bases between the two ends. This CDR3 has 13 residues. The germline V gene encodes CDR1 MNHNS and CDR2 SASEGT.

This clonotype was counted at least ten times. This chain joins TRBV28 and TRBJ2-3, with D possibly being TRBD2 (6 bases). The CDR3 runs to 13 residues. V was cut by 7 bases and J by 10 bases, with 18 bases left in between. The germline gives CDR1 MDHEN, CDR2 SYDVKM. The CDR3 bases are TGTGCCAGCACCGGGGAGGTCAGCCGCGCGCAGTATTTT. It is translated as CASTGEVSRAQYF.

In its sample, this clonotype was seen many times. The chain links TRBV20-1 to TRBJ1-1; D is unresolved. The V end was cut by 3 bases, the J end by 2 bases, with 10 bases between. Germline CDR1 reads DFQATT; CDR2 reads SNEGSKA (reference sequence). The CDR3 spans 13 residues. CDR3 coding DNA: TGCAGTGCTAGGAGGGAGGCAAACACTGAAGCTTTCTTT. Translating it yields CSARREANTEAFF.

This clonotype was recorded a few times. V usage is TRBV30 and J usage is TRBJ1-1; no reliable D call. Trimming took off 3 bases at V and 1 base at J, with 9 bases between the two ends. The V gene's germline CDR1 is GTSNPN and CDR2 SVGIG (reference sequence). The CDR3 is 13 amino acids. CDR3 nucleotides: TGTGCCTGGAGAGGAGACCAGAACACTGAAGCTTTCTTT. Translation gives CAWRGDQNTEAFF.

This clonotype has just a few counts. CDR3 nucleotide sequence: TGCAGTGCTAGAAGGCTAGCGGGGGGTTTTGATACGCAGTATTTT. Protein product: CSARRLAGGFDTQYF. The V call is TRBV20-1, the J call TRBJ2-3; 11 bases match TRBD2. Losses at the gene ends were 2 bases for V and 6 bases for J; bases not matched to a gene: 7. There are 15 residues in the CDR3. The germline V gene has CDR1 DFQATT and CDR2 SNEGSKA (reference sequence).

This clonotype turned up a few times. This sequence joins TRBV14 and TRBJ1-1, with D tentatively TRBD1 (5 bases). Germline V gives CDR1 SGHDN, CDR2 FVKESK. This CDR3 region has 16 residues. V was clipped by 0 bases and J by 0 bases, with 11 bases between them. This chain's CDR3 is CASSQDVAGMNTEAFF. DNA for the CDR3: TGTGCCAGCAGCCAAGATGTGGCAGGGATGAACACTGAAGCTTTCTTT. The complete variable domain, with remaining parts taken from reference TRBV14 and TRBJ1-1, reads EAGVTQFPSHSVIEKGQTVTLRCDPISGHDNLYWYRRVMGKEIKFLLHFVKESKQDESGMPNNRFLAERTGGTYSTLKVQPAELEDSGVYFCASSQDVAGMNTEAFFGQGTRLTVV.

This clonotype appeared many times. The chain joins TRBV28 to TRBJ2-1; 10 nucleotides line up with TRBD2. This CDR3 spans 17 amino acids. CDR1 is MDHEN, CDR2 SYDVKM, per germline. The V segment lost 6 bases and the J segment 5 bases; nucleotides outside the gene matches: 13. CDR3 sequence (DNA): TGTGCCAGCAGCTCCTTAGCCCGACTAGCGGGTAACAATGAGCAGTTCTTC. Translated, it gives CASSSLARLAGNNEQFF.

This clonotype was observed many times. The chain couples TRBV6-1 to TRBJ2-1, with D unclear. Trimming stripped 9 bases from V and 4 bases from J, with 16 bases between. Germline V gene lookup returns CDR1 MNHNS and CDR2 SASEGT. The CDR3 contains 14 residues. CDR3 nucleotides: TGTGCCAGTTATCGACAAGCTCATTACAATGAGCAGTTCTTC. Its protein is CASYRQAHYNEQFF.

This clonotype has a count of ten or more. The genes are TRBV7-9 and TRBJ1-1; the D is unclear. Trimming shortened V by 4 bases and J by 2 bases, and 14 bases separated the two germline ends. CDR1 is SEHNR and CDR2 is FQNEAQ in the germline V gene (reference sequence). The CDR3 covers 15 residues. Written as DNA, the CDR3 is TGTGCCAGCAGCTCACTCAGAGGACGAAACACTGAAGCTTTCTTT. As protein: CASSSLRGRNTEAFF.

The chain joins TRBV3-1 to TRBJ1-2, with D unclear. CDR1 is LGHDT, CDR2 YNNKEL, per germline (reference sequence). V dropped 1 base and J dropped 5 bases, with 14 bases sitting between them. CDR3 length equals 15 residues. CDR3 DNA: TGTGCCAGCAGCCAAGGAACTACGTTTTGGTATGGCTACACCTTC. Residues: CASSQGTTFWYGYTF.

The table lists this clonotype with many counts. The chain has TRBV7-2 and TRBJ1-4, with TRBD1 as a possible D gene (6 bases). This CDR3 is 14 amino acids long. Per the germline V gene, CDR1 is SGHTA and CDR2 is FQGNSA. The germline V and J ends were trimmed by 4 bases and 2 bases, with 8 bases remaining between them. CDR3 region: CASSSGQTNEKLFF. DNA of the CDR3: TGTGCCAGCAGCTCCGGACAGACTAATGAAAAACTGTTTTTT.

This clonotype appeared a few times. This chain joins TRBV9 and TRBJ1-4; 7 bases match TRBD1. This CDR3 region has 15 residues. Germline V gene sequence: CDR1 SGDLS, CDR2 YYNGEE. V gave up 4 bases and J gave up 7 bases; unmatched junction bases: 10. The DNA of the CDR3 is TGTGCCAGCAGCCCCCAGGGGGGTGCGACTGAAAAACTGTTTTTT. As protein: CASSPQGGATEKLFF.

At least ten counts were recorded for this clonotype. The chain joins TRBV27 to TRBJ2-2; D is perhaps TRBD1 (5 bases). Germline V CDR1 and CDR2: MNHEY, SMNVEV (reference sequence). With 6 bases removed from V and 0 bases from J, the gap between germline ends came to 20 bases. The CDR3 has 18 amino acids. In nucleotides, the CDR3 is TGTGCCAGCAGCCGCAAACCTCCGACAGAAACGAACACCGGGGAGCTGTTTTTT. This encodes CASSRKPPTETNTGELFF.

This clonotype occurred a few times. The rearrangement joins TRBV13 to TRBJ1-2; 9 bases fit TRBD1. With V trimmed by 3 bases and J by 2 bases, 7 bases remained unmatched. Germline V gene data show CDR1 as PRHDT and CDR2 as FYEKMQ (reference sequence). This CDR3 spans 16 amino acids. The CDR3 bases are TGTGCCAGCAGCTTCGCCGGGACAGGGAAGAACTATGGCTACACCTTC. Protein sequence: CASSFAGTGKNYGYTF.

This clonotype was observed at least ten times. The chain uses TRBV12-3 or TRBV12-4 and TRBJ1-4; the D gene is possibly TRBD1 (5 bases). CDR3 size: 13 residues. The V gene lost 6 bases and the J gene lost 6 bases, with 11 bases spanning the gap. The CDR3 bases are TGTGCCAGCAGGGGGACCCCCGATGAAAAACTGTTTTTT. The encoded protein is CASRGTPDEKLFF.

This clonotype was counted many times. The chain carries TRBV7-9 and TRBJ1-2; 10 bases are shared with TRBD1. The germline V gene encodes CDR1 SEHNR and CDR2 FQNEAQ (reference sequence). V trimming: 5 bases; J trimming: 4 bases; junction bases outside the gene matches: 13. The CDR3 totals 17 residues. Here the CDR3 DNA reads TGTGCCAGCAGCCCACCGGGGACAGGGGACCTCTCCTATGGCTACACCTTC. Translating it yields CASSPPGTGDLSYGYTF.

This clonotype occurred a few times. The J gene is TRBJ2-4, the V gene TRBV2, with unresolved D. With 3 bases removed from V and 0 bases from J, the gap between germline ends came to 9 bases. The CDR3 length is 15 residues. In germline, CDR1 is SNHLY, CDR2 FYNNEI. The chain's CDR3 is CASSEGGIAKNIQYF. Here the CDR3 DNA reads TGTGCCAGCAGTGAGGGCGGTATAGCCAAAAACATTCAGTACTTC.

The chain combines TRBV10-3 with TRBJ2-1; TRBD1 agrees at 9 bases. This CDR3 contains 13 residues. Looked up from germline, CDR1 is ENHRY and CDR2 is SYGVKD. V lost 10 bases to trimming and J lost 3 bases; unmatched junction nucleotides: 4. The CDR3 sequence: CATSDRGYNEQFF. The CDR3 nucleotides read TGTGCCACCTCGGACAGGGGCTACAATGAGCAGTTCTTC.

This clonotype was counted ten times or more. The chain combines TRBV5-1 with TRBJ1-2; 8 positions agree with TRBD1. With 5 bases clipped from V and 0 bases from J, the junction kept 3 bases outside the gene matches. The length of the CDR3 is 14 residues. In germline, CDR1 is SGHRS, CDR2 YFSETQ. Here the CDR3 reads CASRPGQANYGYTF. Here the CDR3 DNA reads TGCGCCAGCAGACCGGGACAGGCTAACTATGGCTACACCTTC. The full variable domain, with the rest looked up from reference TRBV5-1 and TRBJ1-2, is KAGVTQTPRYLIKTRGQQVTLSCSPISGHRSVSWYQQTPGQGLQFLFEYFSETQRNKGNFPGRFSGRQFSNSRSEMNVSTLELGDSALYLCASRPGQANYGYTFGSGTRLTVV.